This T cell receptor beta chain was sequenced for a study of shared clonotypes between healthy human individuals. Study-level background: The donor group consisted of two women and a few men, aged 18 to 49.

The assay was immunoSEQ multiplex PCR, and TCRdb's table has in-frame clones only and misses some. In the table there are around 1.4 million clones, approximately 98.5% of which are singletons. The sequenced material came from naive CD4+ T cells sorted from blood. Indicated subset: CD45RA+ positively selected. This sequence originates from a young man in good health.

In nucleotides, the CDR3 is TGTGCCAGCAGCTTAACTGGACAGCACACCGGGGAGCTGTTTTTT. This gives the protein CASSLTGQHTGELFF. The chain employs TRBV11-2 and TRBJ2-2; TRBD1 might be the D (6 bases). The CDR3 is made up of 15 amino acids. From germline, CDR1 is SGHAT and CDR2 FQNNGV. V shed 2 bases and J shed 3 bases, with 10 bases lying between them. The whole variable domain, remainder taken from reference TRBV11-2 and TRBJ2-2, is EAGVAQSPRYKIIEKRQSVAFWCNPISGHATLYWYQQILGQGPKLLIQFQNNGVVDDSQLPKDRFSAERLKGVDSTLKIQPAKLEDSAVYLCASSLTGQHTGELFFGEGSRLTVL.